Following are 27 T cell receptor beta chains from one sample sequenced in a study of cytomegalovirus exposure and HLA in healthy donors. Primers for the PCR totalled 60 Vbeta and 13 Jbeta. TCRdb keeps only in-frame clones here, not all; method: immunoSEQ multiplex PCR. The repertoire holds about 100,000 clones, with about three quarters as singletons. The sequenced material came from PBMCs. Receptors originate from a male donor in good health and CMV-seropositive.

This clone was counted a few times. The chain uses TRBV2 and TRBJ2-1; D not resolved. The CDR3 contains 15 residues. Germline loops: CDR1 SNHLY, CDR2 FYNNEI. V was pared by 7 bases and J by 0 bases, with 13 bases between. Here the CDR3 reads CASMSPLSSYNEQFF. The CDR3 DNA reads TGTGCCAGCATGTCCCCCCTTAGCTCCTACAATGAGCAGTTCTTC.

The rearrangement joins TRBV6-1 to TRBJ1-5; maybe TRBD1 (6 bases). The CDR3 length is 16 residues. In germline, CDR1 is MNHNS, CDR2 SASEGT. Trimming shortened V by 2 bases and J by 1 base, and 12 bases separated the two germline ends. CDR3 nucleotide sequence: TGTGCCAGCAGTGAAATTGGTGGGACAAGCAATCAGCCCCAGCATTTT. This translates into CASSEIGGTSNQPQHF.

The chain employs TRBV9 and TRBJ1-4; 7 bases align to TRBD1. Trimming removed 3 bases from V and 1 base from J; junction bases left unmatched: 3. Germline CDR1 and CDR2: SGDLS and YYNGEE. CDR3 size: 15 residues. CDR3 DNA sequence: TGTGCCAGCAGCGGACAGGGACTAACTAATGAAAAACTGTTTTTT. It is translated as CASSGQGLTNEKLFF.

The rearrangement uses TRBV7-8 and TRBJ2-3; TRBD1 matches at 8 bases. The length of the CDR3 is 16 residues. Germline V CDR1 and CDR2: SGHVS, FQNEAQ. V lost 5 bases, J lost 0 bases, and 7 bases stayed unmatched. The CDR3 nucleotides are TGTGCCAGCAGCCCGGACAGGGAAAGGAGCACAGATACGCAGTATTTT. It codes for CASSPDRERSTDTQYF. The complete variable domain, with remaining parts taken from reference TRBV7-8 and TRBJ2-3, reads GAGVSQSPRYKVAKRGQDVALRCDPISGHVSLFWYQQALGQGPEFLTYFQNEAQLDKSGLPSDRFFAERPEGSVSTLKIQRTQQEDSAVYLCASSPDRERSTDTQYFGPGTRLTVL.

The V call is TRBV11-2, the J call TRBJ1-4; no clear D gene. V lost 6 bases to trimming and J lost 4 bases, with 18 bases between them. The germline gives CDR1 SGHAT, CDR2 FQNNGV. This CDR3 spans 16 amino acids. This CDR3 is CASSRRVTFVNEKLFF. The DNA of the CDR3 is TGTGCCAGCAGTCGGAGGGTTACCTTTGTTAATGAAAAACTGTTTTTT.

This sequence joins TRBV28 and TRBJ2-2, with TRBD1 identical over 7 bases. The germline CDR1 and CDR2 sequences are MDHEN and SYDVKM. J lost 2 bases, V lost 11 bases, and 8 bases had no gene match. CDR3 length: 14 residues. The DNA of the CDR3 is TGTGCCCTATCCGGGACAGTAAACACCGGGGAGCTGTTTTTT. Translation gives CALSGTVNTGELFF.

The rearrangement uses TRBV6-5 and TRBJ1-2; no reliable D call. Trimming stripped 0 bases from V and 6 bases from J, with 8 bases between. The CDR3 totals 13 residues. The germline V gene encodes CDR1 MNHEY and CDR2 SVGAGI. In nucleotides, the CDR3 is TGTGCCAGCAGTTACTCGAGTAGAAATGGCTACACCTTC. Protein product: CASSYSSRNGYTF.

This clone was seen more than once but under ten times. V and J are TRBV6-1 and TRBJ1-2, with TRBD1 matching over 7 bases. CDR1 and CDR2 from the germline V gene are MNHNS and SASEGT. The CDR3 has 14 residues. Trimming removed 1 base from V and 6 bases from J; junction bases left unmatched: 5. CDR3 loop: CASSEGWQGDGYTF. In DNA, the CDR3 is TGTGCCAGCAGTGAAGGGTGGCAGGGGGATGGCTACACCTTC.

The V gene is TRBV7-2, the J gene TRBJ2-7; D unclear. Germline CDR1 and CDR2: SGHTA and FQGNSA. The CDR3 spans 12 residues. Trimming took 4 bases from V and 6 from J, leaving 10 bases between them. CDR3 sequence reads: CASSSVAGEQYF. The CDR3 bases are TGTGCCAGCAGCTCCGTAGCTGGCGAGCAGTACTTC.

V gene TRBV11-2 combines with J gene TRBJ1-4; D is possibly TRBD1 (6 bases). Between the trimmed V and J ends, which lost 4 bases and 4 bases, there was a span of 10 bases. The germline CDR1 and CDR2 sequences are SGHAT and FQNNGV. The length of the CDR3 is 14 residues. The CDR3 is CASSSDRYNEKLFF. The CDR3 nucleotides are TGTGCCAGCAGCTCGGACAGATATAATGAAAAACTGTTTTTT.

V gene TRBV4-2 combines with J gene TRBJ1-2; 10 bases agree with TRBD1. The germline CDR1 and CDR2 sequences are LGHNA and YNFKEQ. This CDR3 is 14 amino acids long. Trimming removed 6 bases from V and 6 bases from J; junction bases left unmatched: 7. In DNA form, the CDR3 reads TGTGCCAGCAGAGGGACAGGGGTCCCACATGGCTACACCTTC. It specifies CASRGTGVPHGYTF.

The rearrangement joins TRBV4-1 to TRBJ2-7; 9 bases align to TRBD1. V dropped 1 base and J dropped 3; count of bases not matched to a gene: 4. This CDR3 comprises 15 residues. Germline values: CDR1 MGHRA, CDR2 YSYEKL. CDR3 sequence: CASSQADRGNYEQYF. The CDR3 DNA is TGCGCCAGCAGCCAAGCTGACAGGGGGAACTACGAGCAGTACTTC.

This sequence joins TRBV19 and TRBJ1-4; no definite D call. Per germline, CDR1 LNHDA and CDR2 SQIVND (reference sequence). The CDR3 extends over 13 amino acids. Trimming left V 7 bases short and J 2 bases short, with 8 bases between. The CDR3 loop reads CASTTGTNEKLFF. CDR3 in DNA: TGTGCCAGTACCACGGGGACTAATGAAAAACTGTTTTTT.

J is TRBJ1-1 and V is TRBV28; 10 bases match TRBD1. Germline CDR1 and CDR2: MDHEN and SYDVKM. This CDR3 has 17 amino acids. The junction had 10 bases not matched to a gene; V was cut back by 0 bases and J by 6 bases. The CDR3 loop reads CASSLWGQGNGGPEAFF. DNA for the CDR3: TGTGCCAGCAGTTTATGGGGACAGGGGAATGGTGGGCCTGAAGCTTTCTTT. The full variable domain, with the rest looked up from reference TRBV28 and TRBJ1-1, is DVKVTQSSRYLVKRTGEKVFLECVQDMDHENMFWYRQDPGLGLRLIYFSYDVKMKEKGDIPEGYSVSREKKERFSLILESASTNQTSMYLCASSLWGQGNGGPEAFFGQGTRLTVV.

J is TRBJ2-3 and V is TRBV5-6; 10 bases agree with TRBD2. In germline, CDR1 is SGHDT, CDR2 YYEEEE. The trim removed 0 bases at V and 2 bases at J, leaving 6 bases unmatched. The CDR3 runs to 17 residues. This chain's CDR3 is CASSLVSSGGLTDTQYF. The CDR3 coding sequence is TGTGCCAGCAGCTTGGTTTCTAGCGGGGGCCTCACAGATACGCAGTATTTT.

This clone was seen just once. V usage is TRBV2 and J usage is TRBJ2-5; 8 nucleotides match TRBD2. The end of the DNA fits TRBJ2-7 better, so the J call may be wrong. CDR1 and CDR2 (germline): SNHLY, FYNNEI. The CDR3 runs 16 residues. The CDR3 is CASSEASGGMTYEQYF. The CDR3, as DNA: TGTGCCAGCAGTGAAGCATCGGGAGGGATGACCTACGAGCAGTACTTC.

The J gene is TRBJ2-7, the V gene TRBV25-1, with TRBD2 matching over 8 bases. CDR1 is MGHDK and CDR2 is SYGVNS in the germline V gene. This CDR3 has 15 residues. The trim removed 0 bases at V and 2 bases at J, leaving 3 bases unmatched. The CDR3 DNA is TGTGCCAGCAGTGAATATACTAGCGGAACCTACGAGCAGTACTTC. Translating gives CASSEYTSGTYEQYF.

The V call is TRBV11-3, the J call TRBJ1-1; TRBD1 aligns across 7 bases. CDR1 SGHNT and CDR2 YENEEA come from the germline V gene. The CDR3 runs 13 residues. V shed 5 bases and J 3 bases; nucleotides not matched to a gene: 3. CDR3 region: CASSDREDTEAFF. The CDR3 coding sequence is TGTGCCAGCAGCGACAGGGAGGACACTGAAGCTTTCTTT. The complete variable domain, with remaining parts taken from reference TRBV11-3 and TRBJ1-1, reads EAGVVQSPRYKIIEKKQPVAFWCNPISGHNTLYWYLQNLGQGPELLIRYENEEAVDDSQLPKDRFSAERLKGVDSTLKIQPAELGDSAVYLCASSDREDTEAFFGQGTRLTVV.

This chain uses TRBV30 with TRBJ1-6; 12 bases align to TRBD1. With 3 bases clipped from V and 9 bases from J, the junction kept 6 bases outside the gene matches. The CDR3 loop spans 15 amino acids. Looked up from germline, CDR1 is GTSNPN and CDR2 is SVGIG (reference sequence). CDR3 nucleotide sequence: TGTGCCTGGAGCCCGGGACAGGGGGCTTCTTCACCCCTCCACTTT. Encoded protein: CAWSPGQGASSPLHF.

V usage is TRBV12-5 and J usage is TRBJ1-1, with 11 nucleotides matching TRBD1. CDR1 and CDR2 from the germline V gene are LGHNT and FRNRAP. V shed 6 bases and J 4 bases; nucleotides not matched to a gene: 16. The CDR3 runs 18 residues. As DNA, the CDR3 is TGTGCTAGTGGCTTGTCCTCCTGGCCCGGGACAGGGGGCACTGAAGCTTTCTTT. Its translation is CASGLSSWPGTGGTEAFF. Looking up the rest from reference TRBV12-5 and TRBJ1-1 gives the full variable domain: DARVTQTPRHKVTEMGQEVTMRCQPILGHNTVFWYRQTMMQGLELLAYFRNRAPLDDSGMPKDRFSAEMPDATLATLKIQPSEPRDSAVYFCASGLSSWPGTGGTEAFFGQGTRLTVV.

This clone appeared once. The rearrangement uses TRBV19 and TRBJ2-5; maybe TRBD2 (5 bases). This CDR3 region has 13 residues. V was cut by 4 bases and J by 5 bases, with 11 bases left in between. The germline CDR1 and CDR2 sequences are LNHDA and SQIVND (reference sequence). The CDR3 nucleotides are TGTGCCAGTAGTACCGGGGTGGGGGAGACCCAGTACTTC. This gives the protein CASSTGVGETQYF. The entire variable domain, with the rest obtained from reference TRBV19 and TRBJ2-5, is as follows: DGGITQSPKYLFRKEGQNVTLSCEQNLNHDAMYWYRQDPGQGLRLIYYSQIVNDFQKGDIAEGYSVSREKKESFPLTVTSAQKNPTAFYLCASSTGVGETQYFGPGTRLLVL.

V usage is TRBV2 and J usage is TRBJ2-1; TRBD1 matches 7 bases. The germline gives CDR1 SNHLY, CDR2 FYNNEI. The V gene end was trimmed by 11 bases and the J gene end by 9 bases; junction bases not matched to a gene: 13. CDR3 length: 13 amino acids. CDR3 sequence reads: CALRDSEGSEQFF. DNA for the CDR3: TGTGCCCTCCGGGACAGCGAGGGCAGTGAGCAGTTCTTC. Together with reference TRBV2 and TRBJ2-1, the CDR3 gives the full variable domain: EPEVTQTPSHQVTQMGQEVILRCVPISNHLYFYWYRQILGQKVEFLVSFYNNEISEKSEIFDDQFSVERPDGSNFTLKIRSTKLEDSAMYFCALRDSEGSEQFFGPGTRLTVL.

This rearrangement joins TRBV5-8 to TRBJ2-3, with a possible D match to TRBD1 (6 bases). This CDR3 has 17 amino acids. Germline V gene lookup returns CDR1 SGHTS and CDR2 YDEGEE. Between the trimmed V and J ends, which lost 0 bases and 1 base, there was a span of 15 bases. In DNA, the CDR3 is TGTGCCAGCAGCTTGGGGGCAGGGGATACGGGCACAGATACGCAGTATTTT. This sequence encodes CASSLGAGDTGTDTQYF.

The chain combines TRBV30 with TRBJ1-2; 7 bases fit TRBD1. CDR3 length: 13 residues. V shed 2 bases and J 7 bases; nucleotides not matched to a gene: 7. Germline CDR1 is GTSNPN and CDR2 is SVGIG (reference sequence). The CDR3 DNA sequence: TGTGCCTGGAGTCCCCGGACAGGAGTTGGCTACACCTTC. Protein: CAWSPRTGVGYTF.

The gene calls are TRBV6-1 and TRBJ2-7; a possible D gene is TRBD1 (5 bases). Germline V CDR1 and CDR2: MNHNS, SASEGT. V lost 4 bases, J lost 1 base, and 11 bases lay in between. The CDR3 is 14 amino acids. CDR3 bases: TGTGCCAGCAGTGGCAGGGATTTTTCCTACGAGCAGTACTTC. It specifies CASSGRDFSYEQYF.

The rearrangement joins TRBV28 to TRBJ2-7, with 7 bases that match TRBD2. V shed 3 bases, J shed 3 bases, and the junction held 11 bases outside the gene matches. Germline V lookup: CDR1 MDHEN, CDR2 SYDVKM. The CDR3 has 16 residues. The CDR3 sequence is CASSLGAGLFIYEQYF. CDR3 coding DNA: TGTGCCAGCAGTTTGGGTGCGGGACTATTCATCTACGAGCAGTACTTC. Based on the CDR3 plus reference TRBV28 and TRBJ2-7, the full variable domain is DVKVTQSSRYLVKRTGEKVFLECVQDMDHENMFWYRQDPGLGLRLIYFSYDVKMKEKGDIPEGYSVSREKKERFSLILESASTNQTSMYLCASSLGAGLFIYEQYFGPGTRLTVT.

The chain recombines TRBV7-9 with TRBJ2-7; 10 nucleotides line up with TRBD1. V lost 4 bases to trimming and J lost 4 bases; unmatched junction nucleotides: 7. Germline CDR1 is SEHNR and CDR2 is FQNEAQ (reference sequence). The CDR3 spans 15 residues. Here the CDR3 DNA reads TGTGCCAGCAGCTCGGACAGGGGGACCTCATACGAGCAGTACTTC. Its translation is CASSSDRGTSYEQYF.